Below are 20 T cell receptor beta chains sequenced from a single sample in a study of cytomegalovirus exposure and HLA in healthy donors. Use of 60 Vbeta and 13 Jbeta primers characterized the PCR. Assay: immunoSEQ multiplex PCR; the TCRdb copy retains only in-frame clones and omits some. The table includes 90,000 to 120,000 clones, 82% detected once. Specimen: PBMCs. Every receptor here comes from a man aged 25 to 45 in good health and CMV-seropositive.

The chain recombines TRBV5-8 with TRBJ1-4; D unclear. V lost 3 bases to trimming and J lost 0 bases, with 6 bases between them. CDR3 length: 14 residues. Looked up from germline, CDR1 is SGHTS and CDR2 is YDEGEE. The CDR3 coding sequence is TGTGCCAGCAGCTACGCAGCAACTAATGAAAAACTGTTTTTT. It codes for CASSYAATNEKLFF.

This clone was seen more than once but under ten times. V and J are TRBV6-5 and TRBJ2-1; perhaps TRBD2 as D (6 bases). Germline V gives CDR1 MNHEY, CDR2 SVGAGI. The V gene lost 2 bases and the J gene lost 11 bases, with 19 bases spanning the gap. This CDR3 has 15 residues. The CDR3 bases are TGTGCCAGCAGTTACGTTGGCGGGGCCCGCCCCAAGCAGTTCTTC. This gives the protein CASSYVGGARPKQFF.

The chain combines TRBV5-4 with TRBJ2-1; D might be TRBD1 (6 bases). The V end was cut by 2 bases, the J end by 0 bases, with 9 bases between. From germline, CDR1 is SGHNT and CDR2 YYREEE (reference sequence). This CDR3 is built from 15 residues. The CDR3 sequence is CASSLGGLSYNEQFF. In nucleotides, the CDR3 is TGTGCCAGCAGCTTAGGGGGTCTCTCCTACAATGAGCAGTTCTTC.

The rearrangement joins TRBV18 to TRBJ1-3; TRBD1 agrees at 7 bases. Germline V gene sequence: CDR1 KGHSH, CDR2 LQKENI. The CDR3 runs to 15 residues. The J segment lost 1 base and the V segment lost 5 bases, leaving 5 bases of the junction unmatched. The CDR3: CASSSQGESGNTIYF. The CDR3 DNA sequence: TGTGCCAGCTCATCCCAGGGGGAATCTGGAAACACCATATATTTT.

V is TRBV6-5 and J is TRBJ1-2; 7 bases are a match to TRBD1. Trimming cost V 2 bases and J 6 bases; bases outside gene matches: 9. Germline CDR1 is MNHEY and CDR2 is SVGAGI. This CDR3 is 15 amino acids long. DNA for the CDR3: TGTGCCAGCAGTTACGGCTCAGACAGGGTTAATGGCTACACCTTC. Protein: CASSYGSDRVNGYTF.

The rearrangement uses TRBV5-1 and TRBJ2-1, with 8 bases matching TRBD2. CDR3 length: 15 amino acids. The J segment lost 4 bases and the V segment lost 5 bases, leaving 8 bases of the junction unmatched. The germline CDR1 and CDR2 sequences are SGHRS and YFSETQ. This chain's CDR3 is CASRFTGGRYNEQFF. The CDR3 DNA sequence: TGCGCCAGCAGATTCACGGGGGGGCGGTACAATGAGCAGTTCTTC.

CDR3 sequence: CASGQFSSYNEQFF. In DNA form, the CDR3 reads TGTGCCAGCGGGCAATTTAGCTCCTACAATGAGCAGTTCTTC. V and J are TRBV2 and TRBJ2-1; D gene unclear. The V end lost 8 bases, the J end lost 0 bases, and 11 bases lay between the germline ends. Germline CDR1 and CDR2: SNHLY and FYNNEI. The CDR3 has 14 residues.

The V gene is TRBV11-3, the J gene TRBJ2-7, with 7 bases matching TRBD2. CDR3 length equals 15 residues. Germline values: CDR1 SGHNT, CDR2 YENEEA. V shed 3 bases, J shed 0 bases, and the junction held 5 bases outside the gene matches. CDR3 bases: TGTGCCAGCAGCTTTGGCGGGGGTAGCTCCTACGAGCAGTACTTC. Its protein product is CASSFGGGSSYEQYF.

This chain joins TRBV30 and TRBJ2-1; unclear D gene. The ends were cut back, 3 bases at V and 2 bases at J, with 8 bases in the middle. The CDR3 extends over 13 amino acids. Germline V gene lookup returns CDR1 GTSNPN and CDR2 SVGIG (reference sequence). The CDR3 DNA is TGTGCCTGGAGGCCACCTACCTACAATGAGCAGTTCTTC. Protein product: CAWRPPTYNEQFF.

The chain uses TRBV10-3 and TRBJ1-3; maybe TRBD1 (6 bases). This CDR3 contains 14 residues. V dropped 2 bases and J dropped 4 bases, with 9 bases sitting between them. The germline gives CDR1 ENHRY, CDR2 SYGVKD. CDR3 protein: CAISEEGTGNTIYF. The DNA of the CDR3 is TGTGCCATCAGTGAGGAAGGGACAGGAAACACCATATATTTT.

V is TRBV29-1 and J is TRBJ2-1; 9 positions match TRBD1. Germline loops: CDR1 SQVTM, CDR2 ANQGSEA. With 4 bases clipped from V and 7 bases from J, the junction kept 8 bases outside the gene matches. CDR3 length: 14 residues. The CDR3 DNA is TGCAGCGTTGTATTCCGGACAGGGGCGAATGAGCAGTTCTTC. Translation: CSVVFRTGANEQFF.

This chain joins TRBV6-1 and TRBJ1-4; the D is unclear. Per germline, CDR1 MNHNS and CDR2 SASEGT. The CDR3 consists of 15 residues. Trimming left V 2 bases short and J 5 bases short, with 12 bases between. Here the CDR3 DNA reads TGTGCCAGCAGTGAATTGGGAGGGAACAATGAAAAACTGTTTTTT. Translated: CASSELGGNNEKLFF.

The chain recombines TRBV2 with TRBJ2-5; tentatively, D is TRBD1 (6 bases). Trimming removed 8 bases at V and 5 bases at J, with 12 bases between. This CDR3 is 12 amino acids long. In germline, CDR1 is SNHLY, CDR2 FYNNEI. CDR3 protein: CASSGTWETQYF. CDR3 DNA sequence: TGTGCCAGCTCCGGGACATGGGAGACCCAGTACTTC.

The rearrangement joins TRBV5-1 to TRBJ2-5; TRBD1 agrees at 11 bases. The V and J ends lost 2 bases and 4 bases, in that order; junction bases with no gene match: 7. CDR3 length equals 16 residues. Germline V gene data show CDR1 as SGHRS and CDR2 as YFSETQ. The CDR3 sequence is CASSFSAGTGGETQYF. CDR3 nucleotides: TGCGCCAGCAGCTTTTCCGCCGGGACAGGGGGAGAGACCCAGTACTTC.

The chain combines TRBV7-6 with TRBJ1-3, with D possibly TRBD1 on 5 matching bases. The CDR3 loop spans 17 amino acids. V was shortened by 7 bases and J by 2 bases, with 21 bases between the two germline ends. Germline V gives CDR1 SGHVS, CDR2 FNYEAQ. This chain's CDR3 is CASTHRVQGEAGNTIYF. CDR3 nucleotides: TGTGCCAGCACCCATAGGGTGCAGGGCGAAGCTGGAAACACCATATATTTT. Looking up the rest from reference TRBV7-6 and TRBJ1-3 gives the full variable domain: GAGVSQSPRYKVTKRGQDVALRCDPISGHVSLYWYRQALGQGPEFLTYFNYEAQQDKSGLPNDRFSAERPEGSISTLTIQRTEQRDSAMYRCASTHRVQGEAGNTIYFGEGSWLTVV.

The chain combines TRBV25-1 with TRBJ1-6; TRBD1 is a possible D gene (5 bases). Per germline, CDR1 MGHDK and CDR2 SYGVNS. The CDR3 runs to 18 residues. V lost 3 bases, J lost 0 bases, and 15 bases lay in between. The CDR3 nucleotides read TGTGCCAGCAGTGATTCCCTGGTCGGGGGCTCCTATAATTCACCCCTCCACTTT. Amino acid sequence: CASSDSLVGGSYNSPLHF. The full variable domain, in which reference TRBV25-1 and TRBJ1-6 provide the parts outside the CDR3, is EADIYQTPRYLVIGTGKKITLECSQTMGHDKMYWYQQDPGMELHLIHYSYGVNSTEKGDLSSESTVSRIRTEHFPLTLESARPSHTSQYLCASSDSLVGGSYNSPLHFGNGTRLTVT.

As to this clone: A read error may account for a junction end that differs from germline. J is TRBJ2-6 and V is TRBV9; 9 nucleotides align to TRBD2. CDR1 is SGDLS and CDR2 is YYNGEE in the germline V gene. The CDR3 is 18 residues long. The CDR3 region is CASSSRTSASSGANGLTF. In DNA, the CDR3 is TGTGCCAGCAGCAGCCGGACTAGCGCGAGCTCTGGGGCCAACGGCCTGACTTTC.

The chain carries TRBV9 and TRBJ2-7, with 11 bases identical to TRBD2. V trimming: 0 bases; J trimming: 5 bases; junction bases outside the gene matches: 10. This CDR3 is 17 amino acids long. Germline V gene lookup returns CDR1 SGDLS and CDR2 YYNGEE. The CDR3 nucleotides read TGTGCCAGCAGCGTAGGGCTAGCGGGGGGCCGGCGGAACGAGCAGTACTTC. This gives the protein CASSVGLAGGRRNEQYF.

J is TRBJ1-3 and V is TRBV18; possibly TRBD1 for D (5 bases). V lost 3 bases and J lost 0, with 12 bases in between. The germline gives CDR1 KGHSH, CDR2 LQKENI. The CDR3 is 16 amino acids. CDR3 loop: CASSPSDRYSGNTIYF. The CDR3 DNA reads as TGTGCCAGCTCACCGTCCGACAGATACTCTGGAAACACCATATATTTT.

The rearrangement joins TRBV25-1 to TRBJ1-3, with D tentatively TRBD1 (6 bases). Germline values: CDR1 MGHDK, CDR2 SYGVNS. The CDR3 runs 15 residues. Trimming cost V 7 bases and J 4 bases, with 17 bases left between them. CDR3 region: CASIPGGAMGNTIYF. In DNA, the CDR3 is TGTGCCAGCATTCCCGGGGGGGCGATGGGAAACACCATATATTTT.